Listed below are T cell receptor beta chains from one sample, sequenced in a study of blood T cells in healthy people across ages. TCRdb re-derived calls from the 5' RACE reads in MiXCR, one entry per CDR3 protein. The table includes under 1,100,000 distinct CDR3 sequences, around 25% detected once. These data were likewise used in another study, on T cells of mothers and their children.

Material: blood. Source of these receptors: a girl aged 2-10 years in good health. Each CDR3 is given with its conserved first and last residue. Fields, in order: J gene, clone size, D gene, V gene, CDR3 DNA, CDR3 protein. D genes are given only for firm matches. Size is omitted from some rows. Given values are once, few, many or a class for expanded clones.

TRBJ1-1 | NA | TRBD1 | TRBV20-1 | TGCAGTGCTAGGAGACCGGGACAGGGTTCCACTGAAGCTTTCTTT | CSARRPGQGSTEAFF
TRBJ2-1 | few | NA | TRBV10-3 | TGTGCCATCCGGGACGGACCAGACAATGAGCAGTTCTTC | CAIRDGPDNEQFF
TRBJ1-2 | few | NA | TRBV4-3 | TGCGCCAGCAGCCAAGATATTAACAGTAGGATGTATGGCTACACCTTC | CASSQDINSRMYGYTF
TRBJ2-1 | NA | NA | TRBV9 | TGTGCCAGCAGCGTAGACGTCGGGGGAACCTACAATGAGCAGTTCTTC | CASSVDVGGTYNEQFF
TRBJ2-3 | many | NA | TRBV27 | TGTGCCAGCACCCCCTCGAGCGCAGATACGCAGTATTTT | CASTPSSADTQYF
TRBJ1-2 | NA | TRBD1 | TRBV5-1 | TGCGCCAGCAGCCCCTCGGGACAGGGAGACTATGGCTACACCTTC | CASSPSGQGDYGYTF
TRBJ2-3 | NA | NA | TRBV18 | TGTGCCAGCTCACCTCAGCTGAACACAGATACGCAGTATTTT | CASSPQLNTDTQYF
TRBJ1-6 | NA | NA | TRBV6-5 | TGTGCCAGCAGTTCGCGGGGCCCGGGATACTCACCCCTCCACTTT | CASSSRGPGYSPLHF
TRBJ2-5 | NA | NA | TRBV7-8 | TGTGCCAGCAGCTTATTATTCGGGGACGGGAAAGAGACCCAGTACTTC | CASSLLFGDGKETQYF
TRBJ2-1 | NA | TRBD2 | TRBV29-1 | TGCAGCGTTGCAAGCGGGGGGGCTTTTTGGTCCTACAATGAGCAGTTCTTC | CSVASGGAFWSYNEQFF
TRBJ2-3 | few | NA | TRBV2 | TGTGCCAGCAGTGAAGAACAGCTTAGCACAGATACGCAGTATTTT | CASSEEQLSTDTQYF